This is a list of T cell receptor beta chains from one sample in a study of blood T cells in healthy people across ages. TCRdb processed the 5' RACE reads anew with MiXCR; each CDR3 protein has one entry. The sample lists 1.8 million or so distinct CDR3 sequences, approximately 40% occurring once. The sequenced material came from blood. All receptors come from a human donor in good health. Both conserved end residues are part of each CDR3. The order of the fields is CDR3 length, V gene, J gene, CDR3 protein.

>13|TRBV7-2|TRBJ2-7
CASSLGVWYEQYF
>12|TRBV29-1|TRBJ1-5
CSVSDSNQPQHF
>14|TRBV7-6|.
CASSFDPLLREQYF
>13|TRBV10-3|TRBJ2-7
CAISESMDYEQYF
>15|TRBV7-2|TRBJ2-4
CASSSNTGGMNIQYF
>18|TRBV9|TRBJ2-3
CASSVGLAARVSTDTQYF
>13|TRBV15|TRBJ2-7
CATSRELAYEQYF
>15|TRBV7-2|TRBJ2-1
CASSLGGQIYNEQFF
>18|TRBV27|TRBJ2-1
CASSLSGQVTPHYNEQFF
>14|TRBV6-2/TRBV6-3|TRBJ2-6
CAARWSSGANVLTF
>17|TRBV4-3|TRBJ2-1
CASSQGTSGAIYNEQFF
>15|TRBV7-2|.
CASTQSPGKGGTQYF
>15|TRBV5-1|TRBJ1-5
CASLGPDPSNQPQHF
>13|TRBV6-2/TRBV6-3|TRBJ1-1
CASSYASLTEAFF
>13|TRBV28|TRBJ2-3
CASGGIFTDTQYF
>14|TRBV6-2/TRBV6-3|TRBJ2-6
CASSYSQWANVLTF
>16|TRBV7-9|TRBJ2-7
CASSLANNYPTYEQYF
>14|TRBV5-1|TRBJ1-1
CASSLTYRETEAFF
>15|TRBV6-5|TRBJ2-7
CASSSSGQGSYEQYF
>13|TRBV12-3/TRBV12-4|TRBJ2-3
CASNPNRVDTQYF
>13|TRBV7-2|TRBJ1-2
CASSSDLHYGYTF
>14|TRBV11-3|TRBJ2-1
CASSYAGGYYEQFF
>13|TRBV10-3|TRBJ2-1
CAISGAGEDEQFF
>12|TRBV12-3/TRBV12-4|TRBJ1-4
CASSFPGEKLFF
>12|TRBV5-1|TRBJ2-3
CATQGATDTQYF
>15|TRBV7-9|TRBJ1-1
CASSPDRGMYTEAFF
>16|TRBV4-1|TRBJ1-4
CASSQAGQAGSEKLFF
>11|TRBV29-1|TRBJ1-4
CSVPTSYTQFF
>15|TRBV20-1|TRBJ2-7
CSAPRGRGLPYEQYF
>16|TRBV28|TRBJ1-5
CASSPTRGGSNQPQHF
>17|TRBV7-9|TRBJ2-7
CASSLALGGVGDYEQYF
>11|TRBV29-1|TRBJ2-3
CSVSTGDTQYF
>13|TRBV29-1|.
CSATGRTGLEQYF
>15|TRBV6-5|TRBJ1-2
CASSYAGTLGDGYTF
>17|TRBV6-5|TRBJ2-1
CAGSYSLPSEFYNEQFF
>17|TRBV4-3|.
CASSQEGLAGGMTTQYF
>13|TRBV20-1|TRBJ2-7
CSADNALGYEQYF
>15|TRBV20-1|TRBJ1-1
CSGSDARTGGTEAFF
>13|TRBV12-3/TRBV12-4|TRBJ1-2
CASSFVAAFGYTF